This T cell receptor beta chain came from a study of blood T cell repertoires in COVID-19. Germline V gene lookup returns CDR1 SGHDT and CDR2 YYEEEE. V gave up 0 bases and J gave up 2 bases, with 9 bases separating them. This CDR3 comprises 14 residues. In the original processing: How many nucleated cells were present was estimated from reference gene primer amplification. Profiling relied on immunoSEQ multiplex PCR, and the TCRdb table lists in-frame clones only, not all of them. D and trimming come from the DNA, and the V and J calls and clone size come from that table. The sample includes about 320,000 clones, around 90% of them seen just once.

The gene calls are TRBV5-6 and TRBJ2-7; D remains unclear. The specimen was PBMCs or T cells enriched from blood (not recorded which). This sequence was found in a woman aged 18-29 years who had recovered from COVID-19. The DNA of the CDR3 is TGTGCCAGCAGCTTGGATCGGTTAACCTACGAGCAGTACTTC. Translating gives CASSLDRLTYEQYF.